This passage covers 21 T cell receptor beta chains from one sample sequenced in a study of response to subunit inactivated influenza vaccine. TCRdb reprocessed the RT-PCR reads with MiXCR, giving one entry per CDR3 protein. The sample contains approximately 490,000 distinct CDR3 sequences, 7.2% of which appear only once. The sequencing here drew on PBMCs from blood, taken about 24 months after vaccination. All receptors come from a man aged 45 to 70 who received an inactivated influenza vaccine.

The V call is TRBV5-4, the J call TRBJ2-7; D might be TRBD1 (6 bases). The germline CDR1 and CDR2 sequences are SGHNT and YYREEE (reference sequence). This CDR3 comprises 14 residues. Trimming cost V 2 bases and J 2 bases, with 11 bases left between them. CDR3 sequence (DNA): TGTGCCAGCAGCTTCCAGGGGCCACCCTACGAGCAGTACTTC. It codes for CASSFQGPPYEQYF.

V usage is TRBV5-5 and J usage is TRBJ2-7, with D possibly TRBD1 on 5 matching bases. The germline V gene has CDR1 SGHKS and CDR2 YYEKEE (reference sequence). The CDR3 spans 14 residues. Trimming pared 4 bases from V and 2 bases from J, leaving 13 bases between. CDR3 bases: TGTGCCAGCAGCCCCCAAAAAGGGGCCTACGAGCAGTACTTC. Encoded protein: CASSPQKGAYEQYF.

This clonotype was seen more than once but under ten times. The V and J genes are TRBV2 and TRBJ2-7; 8 nucleotides align to TRBD1. Germline V gene data show CDR1 as SNHLY and CDR2 as FYNNEI. J gave up 6 bases and V 2 bases, and 6 bases lay outside the gene matches. CDR3 length: 14 residues. The CDR3 sequence is CASSEPQGAGEQYF. In DNA, the CDR3 is TGTGCCAGCAGTGAACCCCAGGGGGCTGGCGAGCAGTACTTC.

This clonotype has a handful of counts. This chain connects TRBV20-1 to TRBJ2-1; 7 positions agree with TRBD2. Germline-derived CDR1 and CDR2 are DFQATT and SNEGSKA (reference sequence). V trimming: 5 bases; J trimming: 13 bases; junction bases outside the gene matches: 8. The CDR3 contains 11 residues. DNA for the CDR3: TGCAGTGCTGCAAGGGAGGGAAATCAGTTCTTC. Amino acid sequence: CSAAREGNQFF.

The CDR3 here is CASSQDRPGPNEKLFF. The CDR3 DNA sequence: TGCGCCAGCAGCCAAGATCGCCCGGGACCCAATGAAAAACTGTTTTTT. V gene TRBV4-3 combines with J gene TRBJ1-4; D may be TRBD1 (5 bases). The CDR3 loop spans 16 amino acids. Germline assignment: CDR1 LGHNA and CDR2 YSLEER. V was cut by 0 bases and J by 5 bases, with 13 bases left in between.

This clonotype was found many times. The CDR3, as DNA: TGCGCCAGCAGCTTGGGATCCGGGAGCCATGGCTACACCTTC. It translates to CASSLGSGSHGYTF. The genes are TRBV5-1 and TRBJ1-2, with D uncertain. The CDR3 extends over 14 amino acids. Trimming cost V 0 bases and J 6 bases, with 12 bases left between them. CDR1 SGHRS and CDR2 YFSETQ come from the germline V gene.

CDR3 sequence: CASRPDRSRAEAFF. DNA of the CDR3: TGTGCCAGCAGGCCAGACAGGTCGAGGGCTGAAGCTTTCTTT. This chain uses TRBV12-3 or TRBV12-4 with TRBJ1-1; perhaps TRBD1 as D (6 bases). The CDR3 length is 14 residues. V was clipped by 6 bases and J by 6 bases, with 17 bases between them.

V is TRBV11-2 and J is TRBJ2-6; 9 bases fit TRBD1. The CDR3 spans 18 residues. CDR1 and CDR2 from the germline V gene are SGHAT and FQNNGV. With V trimmed by 5 bases and J by 4 bases, 12 bases remained unmatched. CDR3 in amino acids: CASSLRDRVFTGANVLTF. The CDR3 region has the DNA TGTGCCAGCAGCCTCCGGGACAGGGTTTTCACCGGGGCCAACGTCCTGACTTTC.

This clonotype was found a few times. The chain uses TRBV9 and TRBJ2-4; D may be TRBD1 (6 bases). The CDR3 runs 17 residues. Germline loops: CDR1 SGDLS, CDR2 YYNGEE. V lost 0 bases and J 1 base, leaving 14 bases between the germline ends. DNA of the CDR3: TGTGCCAGCAGCGTAGGAATGGGGGCTTCGGCCAAAAACATTCAGTACTTC. Residues: CASSVGMGASAKNIQYF.

V usage is TRBV6-1 and J usage is TRBJ1-5; the match to TRBD1 covers 12 bases. Per germline, CDR1 MNHNS and CDR2 SASEGT. The CDR3 totals 17 residues. With V trimmed by 6 bases and J by 0 bases, 6 bases remained unmatched. The CDR3 DNA is TGTGCCAGCAGGGGACAGGGGGCACCCAGTAGCAATCAGCCCCAGCATTTT. Residues: CASRGQGAPSSNQPQHF.

In its sample, this clonotype was seen a few times. The rearrangement links TRBV27 to TRBJ2-1; TRBD2 matches 11 bases. CDR3 length equals 19 residues. Trimming took 2 bases from V and 4 from J; bases not matched to a gene: 13. Per germline, CDR1 MNHEY and CDR2 SMNVEV (reference sequence). The CDR3 coding sequence is TGTGCCAGCAGTTTAGTGTTTCTGATAGCGGGGGGGCGATACAATGAGCAGTTCTTC. It codes for CASSLVFLIAGGRYNEQFF.

The chain has TRBV28 and TRBJ2-7; unclear D gene. Trimming removed 4 bases from V and 6 bases from J, with 7 bases in between. Germline assignment: CDR1 MDHEN and CDR2 SYDVKM. The CDR3 extends over 11 amino acids. The CDR3 DNA follows: TGTGCCAGCAGTTCCAACGCCGAGCAGTACTTC. It yields the protein CASSSNAEQYF.

This clonotype was counted between two and nine times. The chain combines TRBV12-3 or TRBV12-4 with TRBJ1-5; D remains unclear. V shed 6 bases and J shed 5 bases, with 14 bases lying between them. This CDR3 has 14 residues. The CDR3 here is CASSDSKWDQPQHF. Here the CDR3 DNA reads TGTGCCAGCAGCGATTCAAAGTGGGATCAGCCCCAGCATTTT.

J is TRBJ2-2 and V is TRBV24-1, with 8 bases lining up with TRBD2. The ends lost 4 bases at V and 4 bases at J; junction bases unmatched: 13. The germline gives CDR1 KGHDR, CDR2 SFDVKD. This CDR3 has 18 residues. This CDR3 reads CATSEHGRGGRRTGELFF. For the CDR3, the DNA is TGTGCCACCAGTGAACACGGTCGGGGGGGCCGGCGCACCGGGGAGCTGTTTTTT.

This sequence joins TRBV24-1 and TRBJ2-2; TRBD1 is a possible D gene (7 bases). This CDR3 spans 13 amino acids. Germline-derived CDR1 and CDR2 are KGHDR and SFDVKD. Between the trimmed V and J ends, which lost 9 bases and 4 bases, there was a span of 11 bases. CDR3 region: CATQGGFTGELFF. The CDR3 DNA sequence: TGTGCCACCCAGGGGGGCTTCACCGGGGAGCTGTTTTTT.

This clonotype has ten or more counts. This rearrangement joins TRBV7-8 to TRBJ2-1, with D perhaps assigned TRBD1 or TRBD2 (5 bases each). Per the germline V gene, CDR1 is SGHVS and CDR2 is FQNEAQ. Trimming stripped 1 base from V and 0 bases from J, with 13 bases between. This CDR3 has 17 residues. DNA of the CDR3: TGTGCCAGCAGCTTAGTCCCCGGGGCTAGCTCCTACAATGAGCAGTTCTTC. It encodes CASSLVPGASSYNEQFF. The entire variable domain, with the rest obtained from reference TRBV7-8 and TRBJ2-1, is as follows: GAGVSQSPRYKVAKRGQDVALRCDPISGHVSLFWYQQALGQGPEFLTYFQNEAQLDKSGLPSDRFFAERPEGSVSTLKIQRTQQEDSAVYLCASSLVPGASSYNEQFFGPGTRLTVL.

This clonotype was observed at least ten times. The rearrangement joins TRBV28 to TRBJ1-1, with D tentatively TRBD1 (6 bases). The CDR3 extends over 13 amino acids. Germline CDR1 is MDHEN and CDR2 is SYDVKM. V was trimmed by 6 bases and J by 2 bases, leaving 10 bases between them. The CDR3 is CASSQGYNTEAFF. CDR3 nucleotide sequence: TGTGCCAGCAGCCAGGGGTATAACACTGAAGCTTTCTTT.

The chain couples TRBV6-1 to TRBJ1-5; the D is unclear. The ends were cut back, 6 bases at V and 2 bases at J, with 23 bases in the middle. The CDR3 extends over 18 amino acids. Germline loops: CDR1 MNHNS, CDR2 SASEGT. CDR3 in DNA: TGTGCCAGCAGCCATCATTTCTTAGACCCGAGGGGCAATCAGCCCCAGCATTTT. It codes for CASSHHFLDPRGNQPQHF.

This clonotype showed up just a few times. The chain recombines TRBV9 with TRBJ2-1; TRBD2 agrees at 8 bases. The V segment lost 0 bases and the J segment 7 bases; nucleotides outside the gene matches: 3. The CDR3 is made up of 14 amino acids. Germline V CDR1 and CDR2: SGDLS, YYNGEE. The CDR3 spells CASSVAGGPNEQFF. In DNA form, the CDR3 reads TGTGCCAGCAGCGTAGCGGGAGGGCCGAATGAGCAGTTCTTC.

The chain joins TRBV6-1 to TRBJ2-4, with D hard to call. The germline CDR1 and CDR2 sequences are MNHNS and SASEGT. This CDR3 is 17 amino acids long. V lost 6 bases and J 0 bases, leaving 18 bases between the germline ends. The CDR3 is CASSPDMGQGAKNIQYF. CDR3 bases: TGTGCCAGCAGCCCGGATATGGGTCAAGGAGCCAAAAACATTCAGTACTTC.

This clonotype was observed a handful of times. This sequence joins TRBV30 and TRBJ2-5; D might be TRBD1 or TRBD2, each matching 5 bases. The ends were cut back, 1 base at V and 6 bases at J, with 12 bases in the middle. The CDR3 has 13 residues. Germline V gene sequence: CDR1 GTSNPN, CDR2 SVGIG (reference sequence). This chain's CDR3 is CAWSGGAAQTQYF. The CDR3 nucleotides read TGTGCCTGGAGTGGAGGGGCCGCCCAGACCCAGTACTTC.